Listed below are T cell receptor beta chains from one sample, sequenced in a study of shared clonotypes between healthy human individuals. Sequenced by immunoSEQ multiplex PCR; TCRdb stores in-frame clones only, minus some. The data hold 2 million to 2.5 million clones, with 90% to 95% observed a single time. Material for sequencing was naive CD4+ T cells from PBMCs. The receptors were sampled from a man aged 18 to 29 in good health. Some clones in this sample may be carry-over from other donors' samples. Each CDR3 is given with its conserved first and last residue. The order of the fields is D gene, J gene, clone size, V gene, CDR3 DNA, CDR3 protein. The D gene is left open where the match is weak. Clone size is not always given. Where it is, it says once, few, many or a class for expanded clones.

>-|TRBJ2-7|-|TRBV7-6
TGTGCCAGCAGCTTAGTGGCCGGGACTGTGACGGAGCAGTACTTC
CASSLVAGTVTEQYF
>-|TRBJ1-1|-|TRBV29-1
TGCAGCACCCGGAAGGGGGTAGGGACTGAAGCTTTCTTT
CSTRKGVGTEAFF
>-|TRBJ2-5|-|TRBV7-2
TGTGCCAGCAGCTTATTAGGGGGAGAGACCCAGTACTTC
CASSLLGGETQYF
>-|TRBJ2-5|-|TRBV5-1
TGCGCCAGCAGCTTGTATTCAGAGCAAGAGACCCAGTACTTC
CASSLYSEQETQYF
>-|TRBJ1-6|-|TRBV7-2
TGTGCCAGCAGCCCGAAAGGGGCCAGCTCCTATAATTCACCCCTCCACTTT
CASSPKGASSYNSPLHF
>-|TRBJ2-7|-|TRBV6-5
TGTGCCAGCCAAGGTAGTCGGGTCGAGCAGTACTTC
CASQGSRVEQYF
>TRBD1|TRBJ1-2|-|TRBV28
TGTGCCAGCTCCGGGACAGGCTATGGCTACACCTTC
CASSGTGYGYTF
>TRBD1|TRBJ2-7|-|TRBV28
TGTGCCAGCAGCCCGTCGGGACAGCGTACCTACGAGCAGTACTTC
CASSPSGQRTYEQYF
>-|TRBJ1-2|-|TRBV29-1
TGCAGCGCCAAACTTTACGACTTGGACTATGGCTACACCTTC
CSAKLYDLDYGYTF
>-|TRBJ2-1|-|TRBV5-1
TGCGCCAGCAGCTTTATGCCGTCCCCCCAGCGCAATGAGCAGTTCTTC
CASSFMPSPQRNEQFF
>-|TRBJ1-1|-|TRBV6-6
TGTGCCATGGGTCAAATGGGGGCGGAAATTGAAGCTTTCTTT
CAMGQMGAEIEAFF
>-|TRBJ1-1|-|TRBV20-1
TGCAGTGCTAGCGAGGAAGCTTTCTTT
CSASEEAFF
>TRBD2|TRBJ2-3|-|TRBV5-1
TGCGCCAGCAGCCTTTATGGAGCGGGAGGGGCAGATACGCAGTATTTT
CASSLYGAGGADTQYF
>-|TRBJ1-1|-|TRBV28
TGTGCCAGCAGGATCCGGGACGGGTTAATGAACACTGAAGCTTTCTTT
CASRIRDGLMNTEAFF
>TRBD2|TRBJ2-5|-|TRBV7-2
TGTGCCAGCAGCATCGGGACTAGCGGGAGCTTTGAGACCCAGTACTTC
CASSIGTSGSFETQYF
>-|TRBJ2-7|-|TRBV7-2
TGTGCCAGCAGCTCTCCTTCCTACGAGCAGTACTTC
CASSSPSYEQYF
>-|TRBJ1-5|-|TRBV5-6
TGTGCCAGCAGCCTACGGACAATAGATAGCAATCAGCCCCAGCATTTT
CASSLRTIDSNQPQHF
>-|TRBJ1-1|-|TRBV5-4
TGTGCCAGCAGCTTGGGACAGGAGGTCACTGAAGCTTTCTTT
CASSLGQEVTEAFF
>-|TRBJ2-1|-|TRBV11-2
TGTGCCAGCAGCTTAGATCGTGGGGATGAGCAGTTCTTC
CASSLDRGDEQFF
>TRBD1|TRBJ2-3|-|TRBV6-4
TGTGCCAGCAGTGAGGGACAGGGGGCAGATACGCAGTATTTT
CASSEGQGADTQYF
>-|TRBJ1-1|-|TRBV5-1
TGCGCCAGCAGCTTGTCCGGGGCGGCGAACACTGAAGCTTTCTTT
CASSLSGAANTEAFF
>-|TRBJ1-3|-|TRBV28
TGTGCCAGCAGTTCATTGGGGGCATCGGACACCATATATTTT
CASSSLGASDTIYF
>-|TRBJ2-2|-|TRBV28
TGTGCCAGCAGATCGGGACTGAACACCGGGGAGCTGTTTTTT
CASRSGLNTGELFF
>-|TRBJ2-3|-|TRBV5-1
TGCGCCAGCAGCTTGTCGATCGATTATAGTGGGAGCGCTGGGGGCGATACGCAGTATTTT
CASSLSIDYSGSAGGDTQYF
>-|TRBJ2-7|-|TRBV30
TGTGCCTGGAGTTCGGGGGCCGAGCAGTACTTC
CAWSSGAEQYF
>-|TRBJ2-1|-|TRBV21-1
TGTGCCAAGTATCGGGACGTGACCTACAATGAGCAGTTCTTC
CAKYRDVTYNEQFF
>-|TRBJ2-3|-|TRBV5-4
TGTGCCAGCAGCTTGGAGAGGGGGAGGAGCACAGATACGCAGTATTTT
CASSLERGRSTDTQYF
>-|TRBJ1-3|-|TRBV5-6
TGTGCCAGCAGCTTGTCAGGGGCTGGAAACACCATATATTTT
CASSLSGAGNTIYF
>TRBD1|TRBJ2-3|-|TRBV2
TGTGCCAGCAGTTCAGGGGGCGGGACAGATACGCAGTATTTT
CASSSGGGTDTQYF
>-|TRBJ1-1|-|TRBV27
TGTGCCAGCAGTTCCGACCAGGTGAGGAACACTGAAGCTTTCTTT
CASSSDQVRNTEAFF
>-|TRBJ2-5|-|TRBV7-2
TGTGCCAGCAGCTTGGGTAGGAGAGAGACCCAGTACTTC
CASSLGRRETQYF
>-|TRBJ2-3|-|TRBV7-2
TGTGCCAGCAGCTTAGCTCTTGGGGGCCAGGGTACGCAGTATTTT
CASSLALGGQGTQYF
>TRBD2|TRBJ2-2|-|TRBV28
TGTGCCAGCAGTTTAACGCGGCTAGCGGGGAGAACCGGGGAGCTGTTTTTT
CASSLTRLAGRTGELFF
>-|TRBJ2-3|-|TRBV7-8
TGTGCCAGCAGCGTAGACATTTGGACGCAGTATTTT
CASSVDIWTQYF
>-|TRBJ2-1|-|TRBV30
TGTGCCTGGATTGAGAATACAATGACGCAGTTCTTC
CAWIENTMTQFF
>TRBD1|TRBJ2-1|once|TRBV25-1
TGTGCCTGCACGCGGGACAGGCCGTACAATGAGCAGTTCTTC
CACTRDRPYNEQFF
>-|TRBJ2-7|-|TRBV5-1
TGCGCCAGCAGCTTGGCGGTCAGCTACGAGCAGTACTTC
CASSLAVSYEQYF
>-|TRBJ1-6|-|TRBV5-8
TGTGCCAGCAGCCATCGGACAAAGGCTTCACCCCTCCACTTT
CASSHRTKASPLHF
>-|TRBJ2-7|-|TRBV11-2
TGTGCCAGCAGCTTAACTCCCCTTTACGAGCAGTACTTC
CASSLTPLYEQYF
>TRBD1|TRBJ2-5|-|TRBV7-9
TGTGCCAGCAGGCCCACAGGGGCGGAGACCCAGTACTTC
CASRPTGAETQYF
>TRBD1|TRBJ2-2|-|TRBV5-1
TGCGCCAGCAGCTACCGGGACAGACCCACCGGGGAGCTGTTTTTT
CASSYRDRPTGELFF
>TRBD1|TRBJ1-2|-|TRBV29-1
TGCAGCGTTGAAGATCCGTTGGGACAGGGGGCTGCCTATGGCTACACCTTC
CSVEDPLGQGAAYGYTF
>-|TRBJ2-2|-|TRBV28
TGTGCCAGCAGTTCCCGAACGGGGTACCTCCGTGCCACCGGGGAGCTGTTTTTT
CASSSRTGYLRATGELFF
>TRBD2|TRBJ2-1|once|TRBV19
TGTGCCAGTAGTATTTGGGCGGGAGGGCCTGATGAGCAGTTCTTC
CASSIWAGGPDEQFF
>-|TRBJ1-4|-|TRBV7-6
TGTGCCAGCAGCCAAAGGGGTTCTAATGAAAAACTGTTTTTT
CASSQRGSNEKLFF
>-|TRBJ2-3|-|TRBV7-2
TGTGCCAGCAGCTTAGTGGGAGTAAGGGGCACAGATACGCAGTATTTT
CASSLVGVRGTDTQYF
>-|TRBJ2-2|-|TRBV7-2
TGTGCCAGCGGGGAAAACACCGGGGAGCTGTTTTTT
CASGENTGELFF
>-|TRBJ1-3|once|TRBV30
TGTGCCTGGAGTGGGAACAGAGCCTCTGGAAACACCATATATTTT
CAWSGNRASGNTIYF